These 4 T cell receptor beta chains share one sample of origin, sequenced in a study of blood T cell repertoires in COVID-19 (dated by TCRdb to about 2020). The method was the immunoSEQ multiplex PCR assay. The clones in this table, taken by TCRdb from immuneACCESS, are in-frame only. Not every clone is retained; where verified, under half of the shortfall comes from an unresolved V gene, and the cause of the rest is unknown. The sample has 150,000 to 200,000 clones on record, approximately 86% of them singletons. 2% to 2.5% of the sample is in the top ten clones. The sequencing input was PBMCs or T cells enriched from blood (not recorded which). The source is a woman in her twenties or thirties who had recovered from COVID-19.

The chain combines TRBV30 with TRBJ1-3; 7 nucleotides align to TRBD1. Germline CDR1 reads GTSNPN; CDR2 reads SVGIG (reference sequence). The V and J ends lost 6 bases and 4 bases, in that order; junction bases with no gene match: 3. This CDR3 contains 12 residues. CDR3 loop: CACTGQGNTIYF. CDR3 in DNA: TGTGCCTGTACGGGACAGGGAAACACCATATATTTT.

The CDR3 here is CASLAGGTSTDTQYF. The CDR3 nucleotides read TGTGCCAGTCTAGCGGGGGGAACTAGTACAGATACGCAGTATTTT. J is TRBJ2-3 and V is TRBV2, with TRBD2 identical over 11 bases. After removal of 9 bases from V and 3 bases from J, the junction contained 8 bases not matched to a gene. Per germline, CDR1 SNHLY and CDR2 FYNNEI. This CDR3 comprises 15 residues.

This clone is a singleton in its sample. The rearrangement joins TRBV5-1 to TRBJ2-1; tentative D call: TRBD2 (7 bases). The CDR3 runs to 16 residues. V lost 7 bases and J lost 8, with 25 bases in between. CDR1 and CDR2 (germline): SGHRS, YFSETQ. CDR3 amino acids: CASHTEGGAGLDEQFF. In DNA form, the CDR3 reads TGCGCCAGCCACACCGAGGGGGGGGCTGGGTTGGATGAGCAGTTCTTC.

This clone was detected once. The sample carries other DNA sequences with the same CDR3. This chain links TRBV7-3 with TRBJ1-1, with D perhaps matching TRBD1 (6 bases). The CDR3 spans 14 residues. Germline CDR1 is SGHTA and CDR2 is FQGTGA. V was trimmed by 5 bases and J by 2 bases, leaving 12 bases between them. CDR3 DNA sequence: TGTGCCAGCAGCCCGACAGGCTCTAACACTGAAGCTTTCTTT. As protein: CASSPTGSNTEAFF.